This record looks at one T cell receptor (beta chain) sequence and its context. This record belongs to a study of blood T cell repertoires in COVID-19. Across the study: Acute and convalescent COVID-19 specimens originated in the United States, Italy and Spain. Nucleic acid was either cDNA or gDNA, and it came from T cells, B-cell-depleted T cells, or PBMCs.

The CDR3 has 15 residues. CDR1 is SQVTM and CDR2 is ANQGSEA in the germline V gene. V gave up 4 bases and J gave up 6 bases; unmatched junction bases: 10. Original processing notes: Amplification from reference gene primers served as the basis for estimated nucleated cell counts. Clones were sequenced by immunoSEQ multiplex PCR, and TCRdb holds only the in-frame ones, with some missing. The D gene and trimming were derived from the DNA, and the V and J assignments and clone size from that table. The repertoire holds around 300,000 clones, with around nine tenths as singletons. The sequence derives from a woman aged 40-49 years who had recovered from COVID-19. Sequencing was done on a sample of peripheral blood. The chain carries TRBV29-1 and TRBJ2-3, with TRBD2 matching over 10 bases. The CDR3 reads CSVGASGSGGDTQYF. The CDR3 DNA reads TGCAGCGTTGGAGCTAGCGGGAGTGGGGGGGATACGCAGTATTTT.